The entry below describes one TCR beta chain. Its cognate antigen is unknown. Germline values: CDR1 SGHTA, CDR2 FQGTGA. The CDR3 is 14 amino acids. V dropped 2 bases and J dropped 15; count of bases not matched to a gene: 13. Sequencing was done on patients that had shown CD8+CD57+ cell expansion by flow cytometry. Severe acquired aplastic anemia was diagnosed in all patients. This specimen comes from a study of CD8+CD57+ T cells in acquired aplastic anemia. As for the study in general: On average, sorted CD4+ and CD8+ cells gave 3.2 ug of DNA.

According to the study, genomic DNA was the template for TCR beta VDJ and CDR3 profiling. MiXCR, run by TCRdb on the reads, gives a single entry per CDR3 protein. The data show more than 250,000 distinct CDR3 sequences, roughly 80% seen once. Study-level points and caveats: A significant difference in CD8+ Simpson's diversity between patients and controls was not found. Patients and controls shared under 30 CD8+ CDR3 sequences, highly expressed in patients.

This clonotype originated in a human donor with aplastic anemia. The chain uses TRBV7-3 and TRBJ2-3; the match to TRBD1 covers 8 bases. The sample taken for sequencing was sorted CD4+, CD8+, or CD8+CD57+ T cells (not recorded which) from PBMCs. CDR3 loop: CASSLALTGDTEYF. CDR3 nucleotides: TGTGCCAGCAGCTTAGCTCTGACAGGGGACACTGAATATTTT. The full variable domain, in which reference TRBV7-3 and TRBJ2-3 provide the parts outside the CDR3, is GAGVSQTPSNKVTEKGKYVELRCDPISGHTALYWYRQSLGQGPEFLIYFQGTGAADDSGLPNDRFFAVRPEGSVSTLKIQRTERGDSAVYLCASSLALTGDTEYFGPGTRLTVL.